The TCR beta chain under discussion was sequenced for a study of cytomegalovirus exposure and HLA in healthy donors. Study results and limitations: In a later analysis, at a false discovery rate of 0.05, approximately 15,000 TCR beta sequences matched HLA alleles. Sequencing depth across donors, presence/absence analyses assumed, was roughly uniform.

This CDR3 is built from 17 residues. V lost 4 bases, J lost 5 bases, and 11 bases stayed unmatched. Germline V gene lookup returns CDR1 SGHRS and CDR2 YFSETQ. Of note for this clone: Its target is not known.

Vbeta (60) and Jbeta (13) primers were used in the PCR. Here immunoSEQ multiplex PCR was the method, and the copy in TCRdb shows in-frame clones only, minus some. In the table there are over 150,000 clones, about four fifths of which are singletons. The J gene is TRBJ2-5, the V gene TRBV5-1; 13 bases match TRBD2. The sequenced sample was PBMCs. The receptor was derived from a girl aged 5 to 17 in good health and CMV-seropositive. The CDR3 bases are TGCGCCAGCAGCCGTAGCGGACTAGCGGGAGTGGAGGAGACCCAGTACTTC. It yields the protein CASSRSGLAGVEETQYF.